One TCR beta chain is described in this entry. Sequenced by immunoSEQ multiplex PCR; TCRdb stores in-frame clones only, minus some. The repertoire has 100,000 to 150,000 clones, around 81% of them found once; the top ten carry roughly 10%. The data originate from a study of blood T cell repertoires in COVID-19. Germline V gene data show CDR1 as SGDLS and CDR2 as YYNGEE. The ends lost 0 bases at V and 0 bases at J; junction bases unmatched: 1. The CDR3 contains 15 residues. Sequenced: peripheral blood. The sequence was obtained from a man aged 55 to 69 with acute or convalescent COVID-19. The gene calls are TRBV9 and TRBJ2-3; 7 positions match TRBD2. The CDR3 region has the DNA TGTGCCAGCAGCGTAGCTAGCGGTAGCACAGATACGCAGTATTTT. Translated: CASSVASGSTDTQYF. The full variable domain, completed using reference TRBV9 and TRBJ2-3, is DSGVTQTPKHLITATGQRVTLRCSPRSGDLSVYWYQQSLDQGLQFLIQYYNGEERAKGNILERFSAQQFPDLHSELNLSSLELGDSALYFCASSVASGSTDTQYFGPGTRLTVL.